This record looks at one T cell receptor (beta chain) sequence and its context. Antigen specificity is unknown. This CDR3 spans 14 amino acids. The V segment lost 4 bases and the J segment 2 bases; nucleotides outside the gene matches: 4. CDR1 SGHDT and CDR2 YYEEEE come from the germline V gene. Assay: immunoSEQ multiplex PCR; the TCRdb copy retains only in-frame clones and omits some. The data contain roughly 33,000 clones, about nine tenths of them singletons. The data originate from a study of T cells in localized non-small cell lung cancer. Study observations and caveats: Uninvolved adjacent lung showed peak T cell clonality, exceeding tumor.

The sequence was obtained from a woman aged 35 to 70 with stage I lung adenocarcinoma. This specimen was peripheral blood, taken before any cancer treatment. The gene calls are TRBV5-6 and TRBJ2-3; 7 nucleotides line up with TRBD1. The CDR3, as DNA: TGTGCCAGCAGCGGACAGGCCTCCACAGATACGCAGTATTTT. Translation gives CASSGQASTDTQYF.